This T cell receptor beta chain originates from a study of early T cells in non-severe SARS-CoV-2 infection. Study-level background: Sequencing used unsorted whole-blood bulk RNA, so chains lack pairing. Regarding the study as a whole: Lookups in VDJdb leaned toward anti-spike CD8 responses and missed private and CD4 specificities.

The TCR library protocol attached unique molecular identifiers to the individual cDNA molecules. Each CDR3 protein is one row after TCRdb ran MiXCR on the 5' RACE reads. In the table there are more than 45,000 distinct CDR3 sequences, about 7.7% of which are singletons. This clonotype was seen a few times. Its target is unknown. The germline gives CDR1 SGHAT, CDR2 FQNNGV. V trimming: 1 base; J trimming: 3 bases; junction bases outside the gene matches: 0. This CDR3 contains 14 residues. Material: whole blood. V usage is TRBV11-2 and J usage is TRBJ2-5; 9 positions agree with TRBD2. The TCR originated in an adult who was a healthcare worker with PCR-confirmed SARS-CoV-2 infection or an uninfected control (not recorded which). The DNA for the CDR3 is TGTGCCAGCAGCTTAGCTAGCGGGAAAGAGACCCAGTACTTC. Protein: CASSLASGKETQYF.